This passage covers 18 T cell receptor beta chains from one sample sequenced in a study of cytomegalovirus exposure and HLA in healthy donors. Clones were read by immunoSEQ multiplex PCR, and TCRdb kept only the in-frame ones, dropping some. The sample has some 170,000 clones; about 89% are singletons. Sample: PBMCs. These receptors came from a man in his late teens or twenties in good health and CMV-seropositive.

This chain uses TRBV27 with TRBJ1-4, with D possibly being TRBD1 (5 bases). This CDR3 has 19 residues. From germline, CDR1 is MNHEY and CDR2 SMNVEV (reference sequence). The V end lost 2 bases, the J end lost 0 bases, and 19 bases lay between the germline ends. The CDR3 region has the DNA TGTGCCAGCAGTTTAGAGGTCAGGGTAAGGGCTGCAACTAATGAAAAACTGTTTTTT. Protein product: CASSLEVRVRAATNEKLFF.

The chain is built from TRBV11-2 and TRBJ2-5, with 7 bases that match TRBD2. CDR3 size: 13 residues. Germline CDR1 is SGHAT and CDR2 is FQNNGV. V gave up 6 bases and J gave up 5 bases; unmatched junction bases: 6. The CDR3 DNA reads as TGTGCCAGCAGGCTGCAGGGAGGGGAGACCCAGTACTTC. Residues: CASRLQGGETQYF.

The rearrangement uses TRBV7-2 and TRBJ1-1; 8 nucleotides line up with TRBD1. Germline V gene lookup returns CDR1 SGHTA and CDR2 FQGNSA. Trimming took 5 bases from V and 8 from J; bases not matched to a gene: 10. The CDR3 runs 14 residues. CDR3 sequence (DNA): TGTGCCAGCAGCCCCTGGCAGGGGGCGGAAGAAGCTTTCTTT. As protein: CASSPWQGAEEAFF. The variable domain in full, with the rest retrieved from reference TRBV7-2 and TRBJ1-1, is GAGVSQSPSNKVTEKGKDVELRCDPISGHTALYWYRQSLGQGLEFLIYFQGNSAPDKSGLPSDRFSAERTGGSVSTLTIQRTQQEDSAVYLCASSPWQGAEEAFFGQGTRLTVV.

The rearrangement uses TRBV5-6 and TRBJ1-2; perhaps TRBD1 as D (5 bases). V lost 0 bases and J 8 bases, leaving 14 bases between the germline ends. Looked up from germline, CDR1 is SGHDT and CDR2 is YYEEEE. This CDR3 region has 14 residues. Here the CDR3 reads CASSLGVGGDGYTF. The DNA for the CDR3 is TGTGCCAGCAGCTTGGGTGTGGGGGGTGACGGCTACACCTTC.

This chain joins TRBV30 and TRBJ2-3, with 7 positions matching TRBD1. The germline V gene has CDR1 GTSNPN and CDR2 SVGIG (reference sequence). The CDR3 contains 14 residues. Trimming cost V 5 bases and J 0 bases; bases outside gene matches: 5. CDR3 nucleotides: TGTGCCTGGGGACAGGCAACTAGCACAGATACGCAGTATTTT. Translating gives CAWGQATSTDTQYF.

This clone was observed a few times. The V and J genes are TRBV5-1 and TRBJ1-2; 9 nucleotides line up with TRBD1. V shed 5 bases and J 7 bases; nucleotides not matched to a gene: 9. The germline V gene has CDR1 SGHRS and CDR2 YFSETQ. CDR3 size: 14 residues. CDR3 residues: CASSKGQGNRGYTF. The CDR3 coding sequence is TGCGCCAGCAGTAAGGGACAGGGAAATCGTGGCTACACCTTC.

This clone is a singleton in its sample. The chain has TRBV15 and TRBJ1-2; TRBD1 matches at 7 bases. Germline loops: CDR1 LNHNV, CDR2 YYDKDF (reference sequence). Trimming at V came to 4 bases and at J to 7 bases, leaving 6 bases not matched to a gene. The CDR3 totals 13 residues. The CDR3 protein is CATSKTGLSGYTF. The CDR3 DNA sequence: TGTGCCACCAGCAAGACAGGGTTAAGTGGCTACACCTTC.

This clone was seen a handful of times. The V call is TRBV6-5, the J call TRBJ1-2, with 7 bases that match TRBD1. This CDR3 comprises 14 residues. From germline, CDR1 is MNHEY and CDR2 SVGAGI. Germline trimming cut 6 bases from V and 5 bases from J; bases unmatched to any gene: 9. CDR3 coding DNA: TGTGCCAGCAGCCCTCGACAGGGCGAATATGGCTACACCTTC. It specifies CASSPRQGEYGYTF.

The genes are TRBV5-1 and TRBJ2-2; TRBD2 matches at 11 bases. The trim removed 0 bases at V and 1 base at J, leaving 5 bases unmatched. The CDR3 totals 18 residues. Germline V CDR1 and CDR2: SGHRS, YFSETQ. The CDR3 region is CASSLAGTSGGNTGELFF. In DNA, the CDR3 is TGCGCCAGCAGCTTGGCCGGGACTAGCGGAGGGAACACCGGGGAGCTGTTTTTT.

The J gene is TRBJ1-2, the V gene TRBV28; a weak D match, TRBD1 (6 bases). In germline, CDR1 is MDHEN, CDR2 SYDVKM. V lost 2 bases and J 1 base, leaving 20 bases between the germline ends. The CDR3 spans 18 residues. The CDR3 region is CASSLGVLGQGFNYGYTF. As DNA, the CDR3 is TGTGCCAGCAGTTTAGGTGTTCTTGGGCAGGGGTTTAACTATGGCTACACCTTC.

The gene calls are TRBV7-2 and TRBJ1-4, with no clear D. This CDR3 has 12 residues. Trimming cost V 5 bases and J 7 bases, with 8 bases left between them. Germline-derived CDR1 and CDR2 are SGHTA and FQGNSA. The CDR3 DNA reads TGTGCCAGCAGCCGGCGGGGTGAAAAACTGTTTTTT. Its protein is CASSRRGEKLFF.

This clone is a singleton in its sample. V gene TRBV2 combines with J gene TRBJ2-7; 10 bases are shared with TRBD1. Looked up from germline, CDR1 is SNHLY and CDR2 is FYNNEI. The CDR3 contains 13 residues. V was clipped by 8 bases and J by 3 bases; unmatched bases: 4. Here the CDR3 reads CASLGDRGYEQYF. In DNA, the CDR3 is TGTGCCAGCCTGGGGGACAGGGGCTACGAGCAGTACTTC.

This chain links TRBV11-2 with TRBJ1-1, with a tentative D call TRBD1 (6 bases). CDR1 is SGHAT and CDR2 is FQNNGV in the germline V gene. Between the trimmed V and J ends, which lost 5 bases and 4 bases, there was a span of 11 bases. The CDR3 runs 13 residues. The CDR3 DNA reads TGTGCCAGCAGCGAACAGGGATTCACTGAAGCTTTCTTT. Translation gives CASSEQGFTEAFF.

The chain uses TRBV27 and TRBJ1-2; D might be TRBD1 (5 bases). The CDR3 is 14 amino acids. Germline V gene data show CDR1 as MNHEY and CDR2 as SMNVEV (reference sequence). V was clipped by 3 bases and J by 4 bases, with 12 bases between them. The CDR3 reads CASSFSRQSYGYTF. CDR3 bases: TGTGCCAGCAGTTTCTCCCGACAGAGCTATGGCTACACCTTC.

The chain is built from TRBV7-8 and TRBJ1-2; tentatively, D is TRBD1 (6 bases). Germline-derived CDR1 and CDR2 are SGHVS and FQNEAQ. With 6 bases removed from V and 3 bases from J, the gap between germline ends came to 17 bases. The CDR3 extends over 15 amino acids. The CDR3 reads CASRSTGSIDYGYTF. The CDR3 DNA follows: TGTGCCAGCAGGTCTACAGGGAGCATTGACTATGGCTACACCTTC.

This clone appeared a single time. The rearrangement joins TRBV6-1 to TRBJ2-7, with 7 bases that match TRBD1. Trimming took 10 bases from V and 0 from J; bases not matched to a gene: 9. The CDR3 consists of 14 residues. Germline V gene data show CDR1 as MNHNS and CDR2 as SASEGT. The CDR3 sequence: CATLLDRVSYEQYF. DNA for the CDR3: TGTGCCACCTTACTAGACAGGGTCTCCTACGAGCAGTACTTC.

The genes are TRBV7-9 and TRBJ2-2; D uncertain. V gave up 11 bases and J gave up 6 bases, with 13 bases separating them. The CDR3 consists of 12 residues. The V gene's germline CDR1 is SEHNR and CDR2 FQNEAQ (reference sequence). The DNA of the CDR3 is TGTGCCCCGCGCTTTTTGGCCGGGGAGCTGTTTTTT. This encodes CAPRFLAGELFF.

V is TRBV30 and J is TRBJ1-1, with D tentatively TRBD1 (5 bases). CDR1 is GTSNPN, CDR2 SVGIG, per germline (reference sequence). The CDR3 loop spans 14 amino acids. Trimming took off 3 bases at V and 0 bases at J, with 11 bases between the two ends. This CDR3 reads CAWSGTYMNTEAFF. CDR3 DNA: TGTGCCTGGAGCGGGACTTACATGAACACTGAAGCTTTCTTT. The variable domain in full, with the rest retrieved from reference TRBV30 and TRBJ1-1, is SQTIHQWPATLVQPVGSPLSLECTVEGTSNPNLYWYRQAAGRGLQLLFYSVGIGQISSEVPQNLSASRPQDRQFILSSKKLLLSDSGFYLCAWSGTYMNTEAFFGQGTRLTVV.